The 4 T cell receptor beta chains listed next were all sequenced from one sample in a study of T cells in Graves' hyperthyroidism and ophthalmopathy. TCR beta CDR3 regions were amplified from RNA. First-round RT-PCR of the TCR CDR3 relied on the HTBI primer set. TCRdb fed the multiplex PCR reads into MiXCR, producing one record per CDR3 protein. The data show more than 550,000 distinct CDR3 sequences, with roughly 17% seen just once and roughly a sixth held by the top ten. The sequenced sample consisted of blood. The receptors come from a man over 45 with Graves' hyperthyroidism.

This chain links TRBV11-2 with TRBJ2-3; 9 bases agree with TRBD1. Germline trimming cut 1 base from V and 0 bases from J; bases unmatched to any gene: 2. Germline CDR1 reads SGHAT; CDR2 reads FQNNGV. The CDR3 covers 16 residues. The CDR3 region has the DNA TGTGCCAGCAGCTTAGGGGACAGGGCCAGCACAGATACGCAGTATTTT. Its translation: CASSLGDRASTDTQYF. Complete variable domain (other parts from reference TRBV11-2 and TRBJ2-3): EAGVAQSPRYKIIEKRQSVAFWCNPISGHATLYWYQQILGQGPKLLIQFQNNGVVDDSQLPKDRFSAERLKGVDSTLKIQPAKLEDSAVYLCASSLGDRASTDTQYFGPGTRLTVL.

The sample holds many counts of this clonotype. The V call is TRBV5-1, the J call TRBJ2-3; D is unresolved. V lost 1 base to trimming and J lost 2 bases, with 8 bases between them. The CDR3 spans 14 residues. The germline V gene encodes CDR1 SGHRS and CDR2 YFSETQ. The CDR3 protein is CASSLSPYTDTQYF. The CDR3 bases are TGCGCCAGCAGCTTGTCCCCATACACAGATACGCAGTATTTT.

This clonotype was seen many times. The chain joins TRBV6-1 to TRBJ1-1, with D unclear. Trimming pared 8 bases from V and 5 bases from J, leaving 12 bases between. The CDR3 is made up of 12 amino acids. Germline values: CDR1 MNHNS, CDR2 SASEGT. CDR3 nucleotide sequence: TGTGCCAGCCAGGACCGGTGGACTGAAGCTTTCTTT. This encodes CASQDRWTEAFF.

In its sample, this clonotype was seen many times. The chain uses TRBV2 and TRBJ2-7; 7 bases agree with TRBD2. Germline V gene lookup returns CDR1 SNHLY and CDR2 FYNNEI. Losses at the gene ends were 6 bases for V and 0 bases for J; bases not matched to a gene: 11. CDR3 length: 16 residues. The CDR3 coding sequence is TGTGCCAGCAGCTCCTGGGGAGGGTTGGCCTCCTACGAGCAGTACTTC. It codes for CASSSWGGLASYEQYF.